The 10 T cell receptor beta chains below were found in one sample sequenced in a study of blood T cell repertoires in COVID-19. Data came from immunoSEQ multiplex PCR; TCRdb stores just in-frame clones and leaves some out. The sample contains tens of thousands of clones, 80% to 90% of which appear only once. Sequencing was performed on peripheral blood. The receptors come from a man aged 55 to 70 with acute or convalescent COVID-19.

The CDR3, as DNA: TGTGCCACCAGTGATTCGGCTAGCGGGGGGGCGGGATACAATGAGCAGTTCTTC. Protein sequence: CATSDSASGGAGYNEQFF. The rearrangement uses TRBV24-1 and TRBJ2-1; 12 positions agree with TRBD2. V gave up 2 bases and J gave up 4 bases; unmatched junction bases: 8. This CDR3 region has 18 residues. Germline V gene lookup returns CDR1 KGHDR and CDR2 SFDVKD.

V is TRBV9 and J is TRBJ2-3; 7 positions match TRBD1. There are 15 residues in the CDR3. Germline V lookup: CDR1 SGDLS, CDR2 YYNGEE. After removal of 3 bases from V and 2 bases from J, the junction contained 6 bases not matched to a gene. This CDR3 is CASSGSTGDTDTQYF. CDR3 DNA sequence: TGTGCCAGCAGCGGATCTACAGGGGACACAGATACGCAGTATTTT. Filled out from reference TRBV9 and TRBJ2-3, the complete variable domain reads DSGVTQTPKHLITATGQRVTLRCSPRSGDLSVYWYQQSLDQGLQFLIQYYNGEERAKGNILERFSAQQFPDLHSELNLSSLELGDSALYFCASSGSTGDTDTQYFGPGTRLTVL.

V and J are TRBV7-2 and TRBJ2-7; 12 bases agree with TRBD2. Germline V gene data show CDR1 as SGHTA and CDR2 as FQGNSA. The V and J ends lost 5 bases and 7 bases, in that order; junction bases with no gene match: 9. This CDR3 has 15 amino acids. CDR3 in amino acids: CASSPSSGGVQEQYF. The CDR3 DNA reads TGTGCCAGCAGCCCTTCTAGCGGGGGGGTTCAGGAGCAGTACTTC. The variable domain in full, with the rest retrieved from reference TRBV7-2 and TRBJ2-7, is GAGVSQSPSNKVTEKGKDVELRCDPISGHTALYWYRQSLGQGLEFLIYFQGNSAPDKSGLPSDRFSAERTGGSVSTLTIQRTQQEDSAVYLCASSPSSGGVQEQYFGPGTRLTVT.

This sequence joins TRBV9 and TRBJ2-7, with 7 bases that match TRBD1. Germline V gene sequence: CDR1 SGDLS, CDR2 YYNGEE. The CDR3 contains 15 residues. The ends lost 3 bases at V and 0 bases at J; junction bases unmatched: 6. The CDR3 loop is CASSATGTDSYEQYF. Here the CDR3 DNA reads TGTGCCAGCAGCGCTACCGGGACAGACTCCTACGAGCAGTACTTC.

The chain combines TRBV30 with TRBJ1-1, with D perhaps TRBD1 (6 bases). Trimming removed 0 bases from V and 8 bases from J, with 10 bases in between. Per germline, CDR1 GTSNPN and CDR2 SVGIG (reference sequence). This CDR3 is 12 amino acids long. This chain's CDR3 is CAWSVGQKEAFF. DNA of the CDR3: TGTGCCTGGAGTGTCGGACAGAAAGAAGCTTTCTTT.

V gene TRBV6-6 combines with J gene TRBJ2-7; 10 nucleotides match TRBD1. The CDR3 runs to 15 residues. Germline V gene data show CDR1 as MNHNY and CDR2 as SVGAGI (reference sequence). Trimming took 4 bases from V and 9 from J; bases not matched to a gene: 12. CDR3 coding DNA: TGTGCCAGCAGTTCCGGGACAGGGGCCCCAAAAGTGCAGTACTTC. Translating gives CASSSGTGAPKVQYF.

The chain carries TRBV27 and TRBJ1-1; possible D gene TRBD1, 6 bases. CDR1 MNHEY and CDR2 SMNVEV come from the germline V gene (reference sequence). The CDR3 consists of 15 residues. Trimming pared 1 base from V and 1 base from J, leaving 10 bases between. The CDR3 bases are TGTGCCAGCAGTTTATTCAGGACAGAGAACACTGAAGCTTTCTTT. It codes for CASSLFRTENTEAFF.

This clone was picked up one time. This chain uses TRBV27 with TRBJ1-5; 9 nucleotides match TRBD1. Germline loops: CDR1 MNHEY, CDR2 SMNVEV (reference sequence). This CDR3 is 15 amino acids long. The junction had 8 bases not matched to a gene; V was cut back by 5 bases and J by 6 bases. DNA of the CDR3: TGTGCCAGCAGTAAAGGACAGGGGCTTCTTCAGCCCCAGCATTTT. Protein: CASSKGQGLLQPQHF.

The chain combines TRBV24-1 with TRBJ2-1, with 9 bases identical to TRBD2. From germline, CDR1 is KGHDR and CDR2 SFDVKD. V was clipped by 5 bases and J by 6 bases; unmatched bases: 7. This CDR3 region has 15 residues. Here the CDR3 DNA reads TGTGCCACCAGTGGCTATAGCGGGGGCACCAATGAGCAGTTCTTC. Translated, it gives CATSGYSGGTNEQFF.

The CDR3 coding sequence is TGTGCCAGCAGCTTCAGTAACTCTGGAAACACCATATATTTT. Translated, it gives CASSFSNSGNTIYF. The rearrangement joins TRBV7-9 to TRBJ1-3; D is unclear. The V and J ends lost 3 bases and 0 bases respectively, with 6 bases between them. This CDR3 region has 14 residues. The V gene's germline CDR1 is SEHNR and CDR2 FQNEAQ (reference sequence).